This T cell receptor (beta chain) comes out of a study of T cell repertoires in ileal Crohn's disease. General observations from the study: Sorted CD8 T cells held more high-frequency clones than CD4.

Trimming removed 2 bases from V and 4 bases from J, with 11 bases in between. This CDR3 is 14 amino acids long. Germline CDR1 reads SGHAT; CDR2 reads FQNNGV. A remark on this clone: Its antigen is unidentified.

The repertoire was sequenced with immunoSEQ multiplex PCR; TCRdb's copy has only in-frame clones and lacks some. The table includes some 1,200 clones, around 95% detected once. V is TRBV11-2 and J is TRBJ2-5; no definite D call. This clonotype was obtained from an adult with Crohn's disease. Specimen: ileal tissue. This CDR3 is CASSLRVLRETQYF. CDR3 bases: TGTGCCAGCAGCTTACGAGTTCTTCGAGAGACCCAGTACTTC.